Each of the 18 T cell receptor beta chains below was sequenced from the same sample in a study of T cell responses to AZD1222 COVID-19 vaccine. Only in-frame clones appear in the TCRdb table, and some are missing; sequencing was by immunoSEQ multiplex PCR. The sample contains approximately 140,000 clones, roughly 80% of which appear only once. The material was peripheral blood, obtained on day 0 of MenACWY control vaccination. All receptors derive from an adult in good health.

The rearrangement uses TRBV9 and TRBJ1-6, with D perhaps TRBD1 (5 bases). Germline V gene data show CDR1 as SGDLS and CDR2 as YYNGEE. The CDR3 is made up of 17 amino acids. The V end lost 0 bases, the J end lost 7 bases, and 17 bases lay between the germline ends. CDR3 bases: TGTGCCAGCAGCGTAGATCCCTCGGGGACCGGAAATTCACCCCTCCACTTT. Its translation is CASSVDPSGTGNSPLHF.

This chain links TRBV18 with TRBJ2-4; weak D call: TRBD1 (6 bases). Germline V gene sequence: CDR1 KGHSH, CDR2 LQKENI. V lost 4 bases and J 1 base, leaving 8 bases between the germline ends. This CDR3 region has 14 residues. The CDR3 is CASSQDRAKNIQYF. CDR3 bases: TGTGCCAGCTCACAAGACAGGGCCAAAAACATTCAGTACTTC.

The chain recombines TRBV5-1 with TRBJ2-5; TRBD2 agrees at 13 bases. V shed 4 bases, J shed 5 bases, and the junction held 5 bases outside the gene matches. The CDR3 sequence is 15 residues long. Germline V lookup: CDR1 SGHRS, CDR2 YFSETQ. As DNA, the CDR3 is TGCGCCAGCAGCACTACTAGCGGGGGGGTGGAGACCCAGTACTTC. It translates to CASSTTSGGVETQYF.

As to this clone: Other DNA sequences in the same sample also yield this CDR3. This chain joins TRBV7-9 and TRBJ1-6, with D tentatively TRBD1 (6 bases). The CDR3 has 16 amino acids. V gave up 3 bases and J gave up 7 bases, with 16 bases separating them. From germline, CDR1 is SEHNR and CDR2 FQNEAQ (reference sequence). CDR3 bases: TGTGCCAGCAGCTTTCGGGGGGGCGAATCGAATTCACCCCTCCACTTT. Translation: CASSFRGGESNSPLHF.

The J gene is TRBJ2-2, the V gene TRBV19; D possibly corresponds to TRBD2 (5 bases). The V and J ends lost 5 bases and 4 bases respectively, with 11 bases between them. This CDR3 has 14 amino acids. CDR1 and CDR2 from the germline V gene are LNHDA and SQIVND (reference sequence). The CDR3 loop is CASSPWEPTGELFF. CDR3 nucleotide sequence: TGTGCCAGTAGTCCCTGGGAGCCCACCGGGGAGCTGTTTTTT.

The rearrangement uses TRBV27 and TRBJ1-5; D is unclear. V gave up 0 bases and J gave up 3 bases, with 6 bases separating them. CDR1 is MNHEY, CDR2 SMNVEV, per germline (reference sequence). The CDR3 contains 14 residues. CDR3 bases: TGTGCCAGCAGTTTATCTACAAACAATCAGCCCCAGCATTTT. Translating it yields CASSLSTNNQPQHF.

The chain is built from TRBV5-6 and TRBJ1-4; D unresolved. The CDR3 runs to 15 residues. Trimming stripped 1 base from V and 3 bases from J, with 10 bases between. Germline V gives CDR1 SGHDT, CDR2 YYEEEE. CDR3 sequence: CASSLSSGANEKLFF. In DNA, the CDR3 is TGTGCCAGCAGCTTGAGCTCTGGAGCTAATGAAAAACTGTTTTTT.

V and J are TRBV30 and TRBJ1-5; 10 bases line up with TRBD1. Germline-derived CDR1 and CDR2 are GTSNPN and SVGIG (reference sequence). V lost 1 base, J lost 2 bases, and 5 bases stayed unmatched. This CDR3 has 16 amino acids. The CDR3 DNA follows: TGTGCCTGGAGTGACCCGACAGGGGGCGGCAATCAGCCCCAGCATTTT. It is translated as CAWSDPTGGGNQPQHF. Using reference TRBV30 and TRBJ1-5 for the parts outside the CDR3, the full variable domain is SQTIHQWPATLVQPVGSPLSLECTVEGTSNPNLYWYRQAAGRGLQLLFYSVGIGQISSEVPQNLSASRPQDRQFILSSKKLLLSDSGFYLCAWSDPTGGGNQPQHFGDGTRLSIL.

V gene TRBV7-2 combines with J gene TRBJ2-7; D is perhaps TRBD1 (6 bases). V was shortened by 1 base and J by 3 bases, with 13 bases between the two germline ends. Germline V gene lookup returns CDR1 SGHTA and CDR2 FQGNSA. This CDR3 is built from 15 residues. The CDR3 spells CASSLVGGGFYEQYV. CDR3 DNA: TGTGCCAGCAGCTTAGTTGGGGGCGGGTTCTACGAGCAGTACGTC.

Of note for this clone: Other DNA sequences within the sample encode an identical CDR3. This chain connects TRBV5-4 to TRBJ1-1; D call uncertain. Germline CDR1 reads SGHNT; CDR2 reads YYREEE (reference sequence). V was cut by 1 base and J by 10 bases, with 23 bases left in between. This CDR3 comprises 16 residues. The CDR3 is CASSLPQRGDPSIAFF. The DNA for the CDR3 is TGTGCCAGCAGCTTGCCCCAGCGAGGAGACCCTAGTATAGCTTTCTTT.

This clone was observed once. The V and J genes are TRBV7-2 and TRBJ1-2, with D possibly being TRBD1 (6 bases). V lost 4 bases and J 3 bases, leaving 12 bases between the germline ends. The CDR3 contains 14 residues. Germline V CDR1 and CDR2: SGHTA, FQGNSA. The CDR3 nucleotides read TGTGCCAGCAGCTCCAAGGGGGGTGACTATGGCTACACCTTC. Its protein product is CASSSKGGDYGYTF.

This chain joins TRBV15 and TRBJ2-1; 8 nucleotides match TRBD2. J lost 10 bases, V lost 7 bases, and 12 bases had no gene match. The CDR3 covers 14 residues. Germline V gene lookup returns CDR1 LNHNV and CDR2 YYDKDF (reference sequence). CDR3 sequence reads: CATTRGGSPTEQFF. The CDR3 DNA sequence: TGTGCCACCACCCGGGGGGGTTCACCCACGGAGCAGTTCTTC.

V gene TRBV4-2 combines with J gene TRBJ1-2, with D possibly being TRBD1 (6 bases). CDR1 and CDR2 from the germline V gene are LGHNA and YNFKEQ. V lost 1 base and J lost 2, with 14 bases in between. The CDR3 has 16 amino acids. The CDR3 coding sequence is TGTGCCAGCAGCCAAGGTTATCAGGGGTCAAACTATGGCTACACCTTC. Translating it yields CASSQGYQGSNYGYTF.

The chain joins TRBV18 to TRBJ1-1, with a possible D match to TRBD1 (5 bases). V lost 2 bases, J lost 11 bases, and 12 bases lay in between. Germline values: CDR1 KGHSH, CDR2 LQKENI. The CDR3 runs 12 residues. The CDR3 bases are TGTGCCAGCTCACCAGGTAACGGGGACGCTTTCTTT. Its translation is CASSPGNGDAFF.

The chain couples TRBV7-3 to TRBJ2-2; 7 bases match TRBD2. Germline CDR1 SGHTA, CDR2 FQGTGA. The CDR3 runs to 14 residues. V was pared by 5 bases and J by 6 bases, with 6 bases of the junction left unmatched. The chain's CDR3 is CASSPVSGSGELFF. For the CDR3, the DNA is TGTGCCAGCAGCCCGGTTAGCGGGTCCGGGGAGCTGTTTTTT.

This clone was observed a few times. This chain connects TRBV2 to TRBJ1-2; a weak D match, TRBD1 (5 bases). Trimming removed 0 bases at V and 4 bases at J, with 15 bases between. Germline V CDR1 and CDR2: SNHLY, FYNNEI. The CDR3 has 16 amino acids. This CDR3 is CASSEALYRSGYGYTF. CDR3 in DNA: TGTGCCAGCAGTGAAGCGCTTTACAGGAGTGGCTATGGCTACACCTTC.

This chain uses TRBV5-4 with TRBJ2-3; D is ambiguous. In germline, CDR1 is SGHNT, CDR2 YYREEE (reference sequence). Trimming cost V 0 bases and J 2 bases, with 7 bases left between them. This CDR3 region has 14 residues. The CDR3 nucleotides read TGTGCCAGCAGCTTGGAACCAGCCACAGATACGCAGTATTTT. Translated, it gives CASSLEPATDTQYF.

The rearrangement links TRBV7-8 to TRBJ2-1, with 8 bases aligning to TRBD2. This CDR3 spans 18 amino acids. J gave up 0 bases and V 6 bases, and 13 bases lay outside the gene matches. Germline V gene data show CDR1 as SGHVS and CDR2 as FQNEAQ. This chain's CDR3 is CASRRAMGGGSSYNEQFF. DNA for the CDR3: TGTGCCAGCAGACGCGCCATGGGCGGGGGGAGCTCCTACAATGAGCAGTTCTTC.